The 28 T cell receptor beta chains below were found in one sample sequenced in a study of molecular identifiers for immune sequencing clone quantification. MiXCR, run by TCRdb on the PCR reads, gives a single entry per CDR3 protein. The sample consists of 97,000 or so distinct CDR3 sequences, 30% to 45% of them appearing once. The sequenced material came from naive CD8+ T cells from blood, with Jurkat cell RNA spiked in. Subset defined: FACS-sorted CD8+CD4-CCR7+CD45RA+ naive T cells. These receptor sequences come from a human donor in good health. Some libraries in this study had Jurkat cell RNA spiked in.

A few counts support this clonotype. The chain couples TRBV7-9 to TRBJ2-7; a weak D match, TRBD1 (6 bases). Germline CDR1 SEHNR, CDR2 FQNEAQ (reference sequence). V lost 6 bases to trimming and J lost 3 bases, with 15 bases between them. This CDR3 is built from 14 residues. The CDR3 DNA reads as TGTGCCAGCAGGGCCGGGACAAAAAGCTACGAGCAGTACTTC. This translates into CASRAGTKSYEQYF.

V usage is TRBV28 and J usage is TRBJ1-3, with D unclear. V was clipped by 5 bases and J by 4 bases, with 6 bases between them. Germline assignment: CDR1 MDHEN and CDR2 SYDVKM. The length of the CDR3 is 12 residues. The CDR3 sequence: CASSGFGNTIYF. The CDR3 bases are TGTGCCAGCAGTGGATTCGGAAACACCATATATTTT.

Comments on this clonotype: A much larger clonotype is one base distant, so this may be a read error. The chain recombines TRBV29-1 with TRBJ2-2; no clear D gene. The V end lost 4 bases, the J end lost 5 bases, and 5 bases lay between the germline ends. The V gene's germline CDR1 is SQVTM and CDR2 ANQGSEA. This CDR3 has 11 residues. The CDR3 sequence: CSVVGTGELFF. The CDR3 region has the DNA TGCAGCGTTGTGGGGACCGGGGAGCTGTTTTTT.

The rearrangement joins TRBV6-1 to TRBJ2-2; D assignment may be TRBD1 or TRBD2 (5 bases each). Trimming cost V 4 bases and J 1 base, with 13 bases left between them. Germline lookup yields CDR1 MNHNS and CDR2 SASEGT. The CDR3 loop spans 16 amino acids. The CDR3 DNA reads TGTGCCAGCAGTGCACCCGGGACGGGGAACACCGGGGAGCTGTTTTTT. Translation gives CASSAPGTGNTGELFF.

The CDR3 coding sequence is TGTGCCAGCAGCGACAACTACGAGCAGTACTTC. Translated: CASSDNYEQYF. This sequence joins TRBV28 and TRBJ2-7; D remains unclear. Trimming left V 6 bases short and J 3 bases short, with 6 bases between. Germline V gives CDR1 MDHEN, CDR2 SYDVKM. The CDR3 loop spans 11 amino acids.

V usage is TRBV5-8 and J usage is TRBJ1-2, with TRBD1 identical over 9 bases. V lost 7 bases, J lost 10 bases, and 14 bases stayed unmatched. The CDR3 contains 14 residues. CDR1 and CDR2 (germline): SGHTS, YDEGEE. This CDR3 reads CASSLQGAGSDYTF. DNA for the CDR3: TGTGCCAGCTCCTTACAGGGGGCGGGCTCCGACTACACCTTC.

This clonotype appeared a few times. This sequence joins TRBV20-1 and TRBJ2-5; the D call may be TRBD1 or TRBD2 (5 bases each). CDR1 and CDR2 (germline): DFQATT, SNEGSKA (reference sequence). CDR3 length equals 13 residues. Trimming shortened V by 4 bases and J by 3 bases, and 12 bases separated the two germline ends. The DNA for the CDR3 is TGCAGTGCTACTCGGGACCTAAAAGAGACCCAGTACTTC. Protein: CSATRDLKETQYF.

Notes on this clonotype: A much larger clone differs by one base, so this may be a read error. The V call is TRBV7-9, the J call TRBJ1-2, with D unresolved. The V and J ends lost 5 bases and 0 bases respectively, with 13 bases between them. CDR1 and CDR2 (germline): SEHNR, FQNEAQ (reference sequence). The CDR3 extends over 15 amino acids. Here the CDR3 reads CASSLDPGPNYGYTF. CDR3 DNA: TGTGCCAGCAGCCTCGATCCCGGGCCTAACTATGGCTACACCTTC.

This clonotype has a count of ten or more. The DNA of the CDR3 is TGTGCCAGCACCCACAGCACAGATACGCAGTATTTT. Encoded protein: CASTHSTDTQYF. The chain employs TRBV2 and TRBJ2-3; D uncertain. The germline V gene encodes CDR1 SNHLY and CDR2 FYNNEI. This CDR3 has 12 amino acids. V lost 7 bases and J lost 0, with 5 bases in between. Variable domain in full (rest from reference TRBV2 and TRBJ2-3): EPEVTQTPSHQVTQMGQEVILRCVPISNHLYFYWYRQILGQKVEFLVSFYNNEISEKSEIFDDQFSVERPDGSNFTLKIRSTKLEDSAMYFCASTHSTDTQYFGPGTRLTVL.

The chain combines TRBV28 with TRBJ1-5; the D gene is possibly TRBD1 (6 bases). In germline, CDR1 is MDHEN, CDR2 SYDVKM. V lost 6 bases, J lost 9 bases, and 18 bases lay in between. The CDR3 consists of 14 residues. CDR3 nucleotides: TGTGCCAGCAGATTTGGCCGGACAGATCTGCCCCAGCATTTT. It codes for CASRFGRTDLPQHF.

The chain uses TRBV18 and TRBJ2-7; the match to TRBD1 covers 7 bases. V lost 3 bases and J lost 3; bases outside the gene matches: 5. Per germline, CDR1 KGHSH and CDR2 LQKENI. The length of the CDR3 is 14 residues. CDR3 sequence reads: CASSPTGRLYEQYF. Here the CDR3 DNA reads TGTGCCAGCTCACCGACAGGGCGACTCTACGAGCAGTACTTC.

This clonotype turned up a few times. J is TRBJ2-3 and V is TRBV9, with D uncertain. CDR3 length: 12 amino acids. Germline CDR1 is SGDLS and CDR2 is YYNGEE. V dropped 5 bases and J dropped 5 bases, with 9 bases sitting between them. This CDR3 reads CASSPEGDTQYF. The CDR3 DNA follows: TGTGCCAGCAGTCCAGAAGGAGATACGCAGTATTTT. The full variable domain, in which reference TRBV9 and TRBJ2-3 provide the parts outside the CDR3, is DSGVTQTPKHLITATGQRVTLRCSPRSGDLSVYWYQQSLDQGLQFLIQYYNGEERAKGNILERFSAQQFPDLHSELNLSSLELGDSALYFCASSPEGDTQYFGPGTRLTVL.

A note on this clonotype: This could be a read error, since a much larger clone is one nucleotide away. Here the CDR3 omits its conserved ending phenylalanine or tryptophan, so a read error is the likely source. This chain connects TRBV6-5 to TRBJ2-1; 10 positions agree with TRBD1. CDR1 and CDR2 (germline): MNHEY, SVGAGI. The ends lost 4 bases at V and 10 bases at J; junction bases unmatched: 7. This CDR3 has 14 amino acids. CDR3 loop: CASSFSGTGEEQFL. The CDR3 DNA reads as TGTGCCAGCAGTTTTTCCGGGACAGGGGAAGAGCAGTTCCTC.

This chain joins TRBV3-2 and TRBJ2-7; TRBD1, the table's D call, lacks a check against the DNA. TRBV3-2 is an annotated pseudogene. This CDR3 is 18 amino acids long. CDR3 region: CASSQDHPRTEYSYEQYF. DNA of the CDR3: TGTGCCAGCAGCCAAGATCACCCCAGGACCGAATACTCCTACGAGCAGTACTTC.

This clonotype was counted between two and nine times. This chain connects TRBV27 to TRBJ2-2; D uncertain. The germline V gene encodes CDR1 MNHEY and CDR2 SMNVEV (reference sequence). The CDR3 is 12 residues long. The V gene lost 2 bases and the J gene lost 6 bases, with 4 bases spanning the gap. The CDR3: CASSLGPGELFF. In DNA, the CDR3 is TGTGCCAGCAGTTTAGGTCCCGGGGAGCTGTTTTTT.

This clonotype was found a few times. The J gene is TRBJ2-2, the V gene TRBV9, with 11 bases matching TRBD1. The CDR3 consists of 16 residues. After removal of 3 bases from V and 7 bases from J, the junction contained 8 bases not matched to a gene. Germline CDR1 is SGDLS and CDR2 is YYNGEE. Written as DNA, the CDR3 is TGTGCCAGCAGCGGCCGGACAGGGGGCGATGGCGGGGAGCTGTTTTTT. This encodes CASSGRTGGDGGELFF.

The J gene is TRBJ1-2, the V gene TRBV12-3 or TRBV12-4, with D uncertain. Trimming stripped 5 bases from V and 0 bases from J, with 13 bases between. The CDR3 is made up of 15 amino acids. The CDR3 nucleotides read TGTGCCAGCAGTAAGGCCCACAGTGCTAACTATGGCTACACCTTC. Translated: CASSKAHSANYGYTF.

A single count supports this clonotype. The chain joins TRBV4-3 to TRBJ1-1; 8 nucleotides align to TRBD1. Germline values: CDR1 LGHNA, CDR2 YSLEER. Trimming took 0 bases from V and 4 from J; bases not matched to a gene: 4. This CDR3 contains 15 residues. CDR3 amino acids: CASSQDHRGITEAFF. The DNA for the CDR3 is TGCGCCAGCAGCCAAGATCACAGGGGGATCACTGAAGCTTTCTTT.

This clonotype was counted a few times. This CDR3 is CATQGGGGIGETQYF. The CDR3 coding sequence is TGTGCCACGCAGGGTGGGGGAGGGATTGGAGAGACCCAGTACTTC. The chain couples TRBV6-1 to TRBJ2-5; TRBD2 matches at 7 bases. V shed 10 bases, J shed 4 bases, and the junction held 15 bases outside the gene matches. CDR1 MNHNS and CDR2 SASEGT come from the germline V gene. The CDR3 runs to 15 residues.

CDR3 coding DNA: TGTGCCAGCAGCTTAGGGGCGCAGGGAACAGATACGCAGTATTTT. Translating it yields CASSLGAQGTDTQYF. The genes are TRBV11-3 and TRBJ2-3; a possible D gene is TRBD1 (5 bases). Per the germline V gene, CDR1 is SGHNT and CDR2 is YENEEA. V gave up 1 base and J gave up 3 bases, with 11 bases separating them. This CDR3 has 15 residues.

The CDR3 is CATTRARQSYEQYF. The CDR3 coding sequence is TGTGCCACCACCCGGGCCAGACAGTCCTACGAGCAGTACTTC. This chain uses TRBV28 with TRBJ2-7; tentatively, D is TRBD1 (5 bases). Germline V lookup: CDR1 MDHEN, CDR2 SYDVKM. The V gene lost 10 bases and the J gene lost 1 base, with 17 bases spanning the gap. The CDR3 is 14 residues long. The full variable domain, rest sourced from reference TRBV28 and TRBJ2-7, is DVKVTQSSRYLVKRTGEKVFLECVQDMDHENMFWYRQDPGLGLRLIYFSYDVKMKEKGDIPEGYSVSREKKERFSLILESASTNQTSMYLCATTRARQSYEQYFGPGTRLTVT.

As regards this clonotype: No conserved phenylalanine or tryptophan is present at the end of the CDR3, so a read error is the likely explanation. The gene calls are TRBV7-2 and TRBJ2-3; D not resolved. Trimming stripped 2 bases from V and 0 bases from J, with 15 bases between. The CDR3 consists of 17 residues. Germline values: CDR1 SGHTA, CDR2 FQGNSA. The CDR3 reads CASSLPDVGPSTDTQYL. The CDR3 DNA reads TGTGCCAGCAGCTTACCCGATGTAGGCCCTAGCACAGATACGCAGTATTTA.

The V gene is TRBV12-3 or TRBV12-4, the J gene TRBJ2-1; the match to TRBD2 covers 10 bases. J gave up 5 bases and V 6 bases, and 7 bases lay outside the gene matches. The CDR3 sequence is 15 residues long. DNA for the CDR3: TGTGCCAGCAGGTCTAGCGGGAGTAGAAACAATGAGCAGTTCTTC. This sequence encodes CASRSSGSRNNEQFF.

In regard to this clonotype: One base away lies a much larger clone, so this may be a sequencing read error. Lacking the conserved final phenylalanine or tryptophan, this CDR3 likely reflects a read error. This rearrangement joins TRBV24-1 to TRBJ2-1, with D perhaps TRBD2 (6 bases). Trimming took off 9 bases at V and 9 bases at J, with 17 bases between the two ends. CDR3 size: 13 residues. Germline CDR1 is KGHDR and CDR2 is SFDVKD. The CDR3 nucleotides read TGTGCCACCTCTCGAAAACTAGCCAGTGAGCAGTTCATC. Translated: CATSRKLASEQFI.

CDR3 DNA: TGTGCCAGCAGTTACCGGGTCACCTGGCAAGATACGCAGTATTTT. This gives the protein CASSYRVTWQDTQYF. V and J are TRBV27 and TRBJ2-3, with D unresolved. The germline V and J ends were trimmed by 4 bases and 5 bases, with 16 bases remaining between them. This CDR3 region has 15 residues. Germline V gives CDR1 MNHEY, CDR2 SMNVEV (reference sequence).

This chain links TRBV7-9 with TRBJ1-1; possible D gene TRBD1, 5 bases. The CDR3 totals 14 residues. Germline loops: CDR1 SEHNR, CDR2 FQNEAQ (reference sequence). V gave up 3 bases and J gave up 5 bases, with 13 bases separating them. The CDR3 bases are TGTGCCAGCAGCTTTTGGGGGGAGGGGACTGAAGCTTTCTTT. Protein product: CASSFWGEGTEAFF.

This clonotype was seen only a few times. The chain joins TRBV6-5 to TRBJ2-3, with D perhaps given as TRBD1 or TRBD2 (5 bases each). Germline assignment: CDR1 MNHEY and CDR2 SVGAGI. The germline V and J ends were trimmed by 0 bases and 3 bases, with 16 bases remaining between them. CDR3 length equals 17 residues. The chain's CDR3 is CASSYSRGEWGTDTQYF. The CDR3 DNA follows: TGTGCCAGCAGTTACTCGAGAGGGGAGTGGGGGACAGATACGCAGTATTTT.

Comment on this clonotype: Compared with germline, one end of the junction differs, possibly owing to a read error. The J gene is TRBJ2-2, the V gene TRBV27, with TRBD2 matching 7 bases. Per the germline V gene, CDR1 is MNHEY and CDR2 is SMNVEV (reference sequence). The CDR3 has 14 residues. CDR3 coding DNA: TGTGCCAGCAGCTTCCCCCCGGGAGGCGGGGAGCTGGTTTTT. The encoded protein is CASSFPPGGGELVF.